Below, 17 T cell receptor beta chains from the same sample are listed, as sequenced in a study of blood T cell repertoires in COVID-19. Clones were read by immunoSEQ multiplex PCR, and TCRdb kept only the in-frame ones, dropping some. The sample contains over 150,000 clones, more than 70% of which appear only once. Sequencing was done on a sample of peripheral blood. The origin of the receptors is a man in his fifties with COVID-19, enrolled during active disease.

The J gene is TRBJ1-6, the V gene TRBV19; 7 bases are shared with TRBD1. Germline CDR1 is LNHDA and CDR2 is SQIVND (reference sequence). The junction had 10 bases not matched to a gene; V was cut back by 4 bases and J by 7 bases. There are 16 residues in the CDR3. This CDR3 is CASSTQTGQNNSPLHF. The DNA of the CDR3 is TGTGCCAGTAGTACCCAAACGGGACAGAACAATTCACCCCTCCACTTT.

The genes are TRBV2 and TRBJ2-5, with 9 positions matching TRBD1. Germline trimming cut 2 bases from V and 0 bases from J; bases unmatched to any gene: 4. Germline lookup yields CDR1 SNHLY and CDR2 FYNNEI. This CDR3 has 16 amino acids. Written as DNA, the CDR3 is TGTGCCAGCAGTGAAACAGGGGGCACTTACCAAGAGACCCAGTACTTC. Translating gives CASSETGGTYQETQYF.

The V call is TRBV6-5, the J call TRBJ1-3; no definite D call. Between the trimmed V and J ends, which lost 6 bases and 0 bases, there was a span of 6 bases. This CDR3 is 13 amino acids long. The germline CDR1 and CDR2 sequences are MNHEY and SVGAGI. The CDR3: CASSWSSGNTIYF. CDR3 DNA: TGTGCCAGCAGCTGGAGCTCTGGAAACACCATATATTTT.

The J gene is TRBJ2-5, the V gene TRBV9, with D perhaps TRBD2 (5 bases). V dropped 5 bases and J dropped 2 bases, with 10 bases sitting between them. The CDR3 contains 13 residues. CDR1 and CDR2 (germline): SGDLS, YYNGEE. CDR3 bases: TGTGCCAGCAGTCGAAGCGGACAAGAGACCCAGTACTTC. Translating gives CASSRSGQETQYF.

This chain uses TRBV7-9 with TRBJ2-1, with 13 bases identical to TRBD2. Germline V gene data show CDR1 as SEHNR and CDR2 as FQNEAQ (reference sequence). This CDR3 is 15 amino acids long. V trimming: 5 bases; J trimming: 7 bases; junction bases outside the gene matches: 5. The CDR3 sequence is CASSKTSGGENEQFF. CDR3 in DNA: TGTGCCAGCAGCAAAACTAGCGGGGGGGAAAATGAGCAGTTCTTC. Variable domain in full (rest from reference TRBV7-9 and TRBJ2-1): DTGVSQNPRHKITKRGQNVTFRCDPISEHNRLYWYRQTLGQGPEFLTYFQNEAQLEKSRLLSDRFSAERPKGSFSTLEIQRTEQGDSAMYLCASSKTSGGENEQFFGPGTRLTVL.

This rearrangement joins TRBV3-1 (or the pseudogene TRBV3-2) to TRBJ2-7; TRBD2 agrees at 11 bases. This CDR3 is 17 amino acids long. The V gene end was trimmed by 0 bases and the J gene end by 2 bases; junction bases not matched to a gene: 6. Germline V gives CDR1 LGHDT, CDR2 YNNKEL (reference sequence). DNA for the CDR3: TGTGCCAGCAGCCAAGAGAAGGGACTAGCGGTTCCCTACGAGCAGTACTTC. The encoded protein is CASSQEKGLAVPYEQYF.

The chain combines TRBV19 with TRBJ2-3, with D possibly TRBD2 on 5 matching bases. The V end lost 3 bases, the J end lost 1 base, and 14 bases lay between the germline ends. This CDR3 spans 16 amino acids. Germline CDR1 and CDR2: LNHDA and SQIVND (reference sequence). The DNA of the CDR3 is TGTGCCAGTAGTATTGTAGGACTTGAGGGCACAGATACGCAGTATTTT. This sequence encodes CASSIVGLEGTDTQYF.

The V gene is TRBV9, the J gene TRBJ2-1; weak D call: TRBD2 (5 bases). V lost 4 bases to trimming and J lost 0 bases, with 17 bases between them. The CDR3 covers 17 residues. Per the germline V gene, CDR1 is SGDLS and CDR2 is YYNGEE. The CDR3 here is CASSPPRPADSYNEQFF. The CDR3 DNA reads TGTGCCAGCAGCCCCCCCCGGCCAGCGGACTCCTACAATGAGCAGTTCTTC.

This chain connects TRBV12-5 to TRBJ2-3; a possible D gene is TRBD1 (6 bases). The V gene's germline CDR1 is LGHNT and CDR2 FRNRAP. The CDR3 is 16 residues long. V was shortened by 5 bases and J by 0 bases, with 15 bases between the two germline ends. The DNA of the CDR3 is TGTGCTAGTGGTCAGGGGTCCCCGATTAGCACAGATACGCAGTATTTT. Residues: CASGQGSPISTDTQYF.

The chain has TRBV9 and TRBJ2-7; possibly TRBD1 for D (6 bases). The CDR3 spans 14 residues. Between the trimmed V and J ends, which lost 0 bases and 3 bases, there was a span of 10 bases. Per germline, CDR1 SGDLS and CDR2 YYNGEE. Written as DNA, the CDR3 is TGTGCCAGCAGCGTAGGGGACAAGAACTACGAGCAGTACTTC. Translating gives CASSVGDKNYEQYF.

The rearrangement uses TRBV19 and TRBJ1-3, with D perhaps TRBD1 (5 bases). V was cut by 2 bases and J by 0 bases, with 23 bases left in between. Germline CDR1 LNHDA, CDR2 SQIVND (reference sequence). The CDR3 is 20 residues long. CDR3 residues: CASSIFRSWGQERSGNTIYF. The CDR3 DNA sequence: TGTGCCAGTAGTATATTTCGTAGTTGGGGCCAGGAACGCTCTGGAAACACCATATATTTT. The variable domain in full, completed from reference TRBV19 and TRBJ1-3, reads DGGITQSPKYLFRKEGQNVTLSCEQNLNHDAMYWYRQDPGQGLRLIYYSQIVNDFQKGDIAEGYSVSREKKESFPLTVTSAQKNPTAFYLCASSIFRSWGQERSGNTIYFGEGSWLTVV.

Here the CDR3 DNA reads TGTGCCAGTAGTATTCGGGACAATGAGCAGTTCTTC. Its protein product is CASSIRDNEQFF. This rearrangement joins TRBV19 to TRBJ2-1; D is unresolved. The CDR3 loop spans 12 amino acids. V was pared by 3 bases and J by 5 bases, with 5 bases between. CDR1 is LNHDA and CDR2 is SQIVND in the germline V gene (reference sequence). The full variable domain, rest sourced from reference TRBV19 and TRBJ2-1, is DGGITQSPKYLFRKEGQNVTLSCEQNLNHDAMYWYRQDPGQGLRLIYYSQIVNDFQKGDIAEGYSVSREKKESFPLTVTSAQKNPTAFYLCASSIRDNEQFFGPGTRLTVL.

The rearrangement joins TRBV28 to TRBJ1-1, with TRBD1 identical over 7 bases. The V segment lost 1 base and the J segment 10 bases; nucleotides outside the gene matches: 6. The CDR3 consists of 13 residues. Germline assignment: CDR1 MDHEN and CDR2 SYDVKM. The CDR3 bases are TGTGCCAGCAGTTTATCCTCACAGGGGCGAGCTTTCTTT. Protein: CASSLSSQGRAFF.

The DNA for the CDR3 is TGTGCCAGCACCGATCTGAGGGCCGGGGGTAACATTCAGTACTTC. This translates into CASTDLRAGGNIQYF. This chain uses TRBV7-9 with TRBJ2-4; D is perhaps TRBD2 (6 bases). Germline assignment: CDR1 SEHNR and CDR2 FQNEAQ (reference sequence). The V end lost 7 bases, the J end lost 7 bases, and 20 bases lay between the germline ends. The CDR3 totals 15 residues.

This chain links TRBV5-1 with TRBJ2-1; no clear D. This CDR3 spans 14 amino acids. Germline assignment: CDR1 SGHRS and CDR2 YFSETQ. Trimming took 5 bases from V and 9 from J, leaving 18 bases between them. As DNA, the CDR3 is TGCGCCAGCAGACGAAGACCCGAGTCAGGTGAGCAGTTCTTC. This translates into CASRRRPESGEQFF.

The genes are TRBV4-3 and TRBJ2-3; no definite D call. The CDR3 length is 16 residues. Germline V lookup: CDR1 LGHNA, CDR2 YSLEER. V lost 1 base to trimming and J lost 1 base, with 12 bases between them. CDR3 coding DNA: TGCGCCAGCAGCCAAGGAGGAAGGTTAGGCACAGATACGCAGTATTTT. Amino acids: CASSQGGRLGTDTQYF.

V is TRBV7-9 and J is TRBJ2-7, with D hard to call. The length of the CDR3 is 13 residues. Germline values: CDR1 SEHNR, CDR2 FQNEAQ (reference sequence). V lost 5 bases and J 3 bases, leaving 11 bases between the germline ends. The CDR3 coding sequence is TGTGCCAGCAGCCCTCTTAACAGCTACGAGCAGTACTTC. As protein: CASSPLNSYEQYF.